The 8 T cell receptor beta chains below come from one sample, sequenced in a study of cytomegalovirus exposure and HLA in healthy donors. 60 Vbeta and 13 Jbeta primers were used in PCR. Generated by immunoSEQ multiplex PCR, the TCRdb table keeps only in-frame clones and is missing some. This sample has 170,000 or so clones, with roughly 80% found just once. The specimen sequenced was PBMCs. Receptors originate from a woman between 45 and 65 years old in good health and CMV-seropositive.

This sequence joins TRBV7-6 and TRBJ1-1; D remains ambiguous. In germline, CDR1 is SGHVS, CDR2 FNYEAQ. This CDR3 region has 12 residues. V dropped 1 base and J dropped 7 bases, with 7 bases sitting between them. DNA of the CDR3: TGTGCCAGCAGCTTAGTACACAGTGAAGCTTTCTTT. Translating gives CASSLVHSEAFF.

The V gene is TRBV5-1, the J gene TRBJ1-2, with TRBD1 matching over 8 bases. V lost 3 bases and J lost 8; bases outside the gene matches: 3. Germline CDR1 reads SGHRS; CDR2 reads YFSETQ. The CDR3 has 12 residues. The CDR3, as DNA: TGCGCCAGCAGCTCGACAGGGGTCGGCTACACCTTC. Protein sequence: CASSSTGVGYTF.

V usage is TRBV27 and J usage is TRBJ1-5; 10 bases are shared with TRBD1. The germline V gene encodes CDR1 MNHEY and CDR2 SMNVEV (reference sequence). V trimming: 10 bases; J trimming: 6 bases; junction bases outside the gene matches: 9. The CDR3 contains 14 residues. The CDR3 DNA reads TGTGCCACCCGACAGGGGGCGCTTAGTCAGCCCCAGCATTTT. It is translated as CATRQGALSQPQHF.

This chain uses TRBV9 with TRBJ1-3, with D possibly TRBD1 on 6 matching bases. Trimming took 0 bases from V and 8 from J, leaving 15 bases between them. Per the germline V gene, CDR1 is SGDLS and CDR2 is YYNGEE. The CDR3 length is 15 residues. The CDR3 DNA is TGTGCCAGCAGCGTAGATTGGACAGTGGGGTACACCATATATTTT. Translation gives CASSVDWTVGYTIYF. Full variable domain (outside the CDR3, taken from reference TRBV9 and TRBJ1-3): DSGVTQTPKHLITATGQRVTLRCSPRSGDLSVYWYQQSLDQGLQFLIQYYNGEERAKGNILERFSAQQFPDLHSELNLSSLELGDSALYFCASSVDWTVGYTIYFGEGSWLTVV.

V gene TRBV7-9 combines with J gene TRBJ1-3; 8 bases fit TRBD1. CDR1 SEHNR and CDR2 FQNEAQ come from the germline V gene (reference sequence). Trimming removed 4 bases from V and 4 bases from J; junction bases left unmatched: 12. The CDR3 consists of 17 residues. This CDR3 reads CASSSPDREEKGNTIYF. The CDR3 region has the DNA TGTGCCAGCAGCTCCCCGGACAGGGAGGAGAAGGGAAACACCATATATTTT.

The gene calls are TRBV7-9 and TRBJ2-7, with TRBD1 as a possible D gene (6 bases). Trimming stripped 5 bases from V and 7 bases from J, with 24 bases between. Looked up from germline, CDR1 is SEHNR and CDR2 is FQNEAQ (reference sequence). This CDR3 has 16 residues. CDR3 nucleotide sequence: TGTGCCAGCAGCCCAACCCCAATCACAGGGACCTGGGAGCAGTACTTC. Amino acid sequence: CASSPTPITGTWEQYF. The full variable domain, with the rest looked up from reference TRBV7-9 and TRBJ2-7, is DTGVSQNPRHKITKRGQNVTFRCDPISEHNRLYWYRQTLGQGPEFLTYFQNEAQLEKSRLLSDRFSAERPKGSFSTLEIQRTEQGDSAMYLCASSPTPITGTWEQYFGPGTRLTVT.

This chain connects TRBV5-1 to TRBJ2-5; possibly TRBD2 for D (7 bases). CDR3 length: 14 amino acids. Germline CDR1 and CDR2: SGHRS and YFSETQ. The germline V and J ends were trimmed by 4 bases and 3 bases, with 13 bases remaining between them. The CDR3 DNA sequence: TGCGCCAGCAGCGAGGGGGGGGAGGAAGAGACCCAGTACTTC. Translation gives CASSEGGEEETQYF.

This rearrangement joins TRBV4-1 to TRBJ2-3; 8 bases align to TRBD2. The germline V gene encodes CDR1 MGHRA and CDR2 YSYEKL. J was trimmed by 6 bases and V by 1 base; bases with no gene match: 18. CDR3 length: 19 amino acids. CDR3 sequence: CASSQVSHVMAGGLDTQYF. The CDR3 bases are TGCGCCAGCAGCCAAGTTTCACATGTAATGGCGGGGGGTTTGGATACGCAGTATTTT.